The clone carrying this T cell receptor (beta chain) was observed a handful of times. Other DNA sequences within the sample encode an identical CDR3. The data stem from a study of blood T cell repertoires in COVID-19. The table came from immunoSEQ multiplex PCR; TCRdb's copy has only in-frame clones and leaves some out. The repertoire holds some 87,000 clones, with roughly 90% as singletons. Trimming stripped 4 bases from V and 0 bases from J, with 10 bases between. This CDR3 is 15 amino acids long. CDR1 and CDR2 from the germline V gene are SGHNT and YENEEA. The V and J genes are TRBV11-3 and TRBJ2-1, with TRBD1 as a possible D gene (6 bases). This sequence was found in a human donor with COVID-19, enrolled during active disease. The donor label of this sample is uncertain. Material: peripheral blood. The CDR3 is CASSSRDNSYNEQFF. In DNA, the CDR3 is TGTGCCAGCAGCTCCCGGGACAACTCCTACAATGAGCAGTTCTTC.